This TCR beta chain is drawn from a study of T cell responses to AZD1222 COVID-19 vaccine (TCRdb year 2021). Describing the broader study: A total of more than 230 trial participants underwent TCR sequencing, of whom roughly 210 had received two doses of AZD1222 and some 25 had received two doses of the MenACWY control vaccine. Trial participants were enrolled into age subgroups of 18-55, 56-69 and 70-plus years, which contained about 150, 27 and 61 TCR-sequenced participants, respectively.

The sample's time point label is to be understood as: baseline before first vaccination. The treatment or condition label corresponds to: meningococcal conjugate vaccine given as trial control. Vaccinee samples came from UK trials COV001 and COV002, including a single-blind randomized controlled phase 2/3 trial of AZD1222 (ChAdOx1 nCoV-19) in healthy adults. Trial participant PBMC samples were collected at day 0 and day 28 after the second dose for TCRbeta chain sequencing. The CDR3 regions of human TCRbeta chains were analyzed by immunosequencing. Concerning the study's data processing: Repertoire TCRs were checked for matches against a reference library of SARS-CoV-2-specific TCRs that had been generated using the MIRA antigen-specificity platform. Breadth meant the fraction of unique TCRs that were SARS-CoV-2-associated, whereas depth meant the fraction of total T cells that were SARS-CoV-2-associated. Using the MIRA data, every spike-specific TCR was mapped to the spike region that the TCR reacted to and assigned to either a CD4 or a CD8 class. Log10-transformed breadth and depth values were compared by one-way ANOVA with Sidak's multiple comparisons tests. The immuneACCESS repertoire file appears here via TCRdb, limited to in-frame rearrangements. These files lack a portion of the clones; in checked studies, under half of the deficit traces to unresolved V genes, and the cause of the others is not known. Clone size and the V and J calls come from that table; the DNA yielded D and trimming. The sample has around 150,000 clones on record, 92% of them singletons. About 4.5% of the sample lies in the top ten.

Based on the germline V gene (reference sequence), the CDR1 and CDR2 sequences are LNHDA and SQIVND. Trimmed from V: 4 bases; trimmed from J: 6 bases; junction bases lacking a gene match: 2. Its CDR3 holds 13 amino acids, cysteine through phenylalanine. Just the 39-base CDR3 DNA is kept, in frame starting at base 1. A remark on this clone: Its binding antigen is unknown. No much larger clone exists at a distance of one base, and base qualities are not known.

General findings and caveats noted by the study authors: The 56-69-year group was small, and its depth increase did not reach significance, likely because of low power. Conclusions about previously exposed vaccinees were limited because only six AZD1222 recipients were SARS-CoV-2 seropositive at baseline. Vaccine-associated CD4 TCRs spanned the whole spike protein, with dominant responses in regions 160-218 and 743-854. A significant rise in spike-specific TCR breadth and depth was observed after two AZD1222 doses relative to day 0 and relative to MenACWY recipients. Nearly half of unique spike-specific TCRs reportedly recognized epitopes outside regions mutated in the B.1.351 and B.1.1.7 variants. Participants were mostly white British, with more females than males. The authors suggested clonal diversity may have been underestimated. Because no day 14 peak-response samples were available, the repertoires could be characterized only after the peak T cell response.

This receptor was taken from an adult in good health. The receptor chain draws on TRBV19 and TRBJ2-7, and TRBD2 matches 11 of the central bases. Sample: peripheral blood, taken on day 0 of MenACWY control vaccination. The CDR3 is CASSSGTSGEQYF. The base sequence is TGTGCCAGTAGTAGCGGGACTAGCGGCGAGCAGTACTTC.